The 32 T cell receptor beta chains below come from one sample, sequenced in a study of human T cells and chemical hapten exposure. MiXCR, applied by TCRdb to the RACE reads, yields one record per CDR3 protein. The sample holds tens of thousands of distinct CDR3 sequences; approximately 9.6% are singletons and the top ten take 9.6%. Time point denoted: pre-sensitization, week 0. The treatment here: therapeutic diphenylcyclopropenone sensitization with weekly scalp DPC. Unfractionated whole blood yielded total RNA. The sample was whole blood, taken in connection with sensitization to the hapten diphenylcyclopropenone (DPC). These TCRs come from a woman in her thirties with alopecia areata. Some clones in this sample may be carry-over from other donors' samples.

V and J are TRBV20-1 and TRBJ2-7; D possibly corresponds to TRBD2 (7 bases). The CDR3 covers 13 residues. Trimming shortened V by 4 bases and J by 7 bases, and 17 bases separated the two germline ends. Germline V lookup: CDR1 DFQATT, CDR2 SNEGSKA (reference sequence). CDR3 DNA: TGCAGTGCTAAGGACAGCTGGGGAGGGGAGCAGTACTTC. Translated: CSAKDSWGGEQYF.

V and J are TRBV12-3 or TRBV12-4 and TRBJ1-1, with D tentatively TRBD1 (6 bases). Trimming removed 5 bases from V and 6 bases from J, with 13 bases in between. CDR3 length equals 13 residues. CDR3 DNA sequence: TGTGCCAGCAGTCAAATACAGGGATCTGAAGCTTTCTTT. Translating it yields CASSQIQGSEAFF.

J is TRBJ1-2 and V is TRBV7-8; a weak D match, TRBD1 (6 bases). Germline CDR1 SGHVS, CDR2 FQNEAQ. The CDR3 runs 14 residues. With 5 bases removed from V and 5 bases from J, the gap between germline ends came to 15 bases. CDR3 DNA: TGTGCCAGCAGCCGAAACAGGGCTTCTTATGGCTACACCTTC. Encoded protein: CASSRNRASYGYTF.

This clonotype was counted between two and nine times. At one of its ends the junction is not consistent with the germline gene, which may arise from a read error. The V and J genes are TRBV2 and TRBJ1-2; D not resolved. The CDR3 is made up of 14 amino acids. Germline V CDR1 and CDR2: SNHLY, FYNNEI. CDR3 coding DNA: TGTGCCAGCAGTGAGAGGGAGCGTGACTATGGCGACACCTTC. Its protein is CASSERERDYGDTF.

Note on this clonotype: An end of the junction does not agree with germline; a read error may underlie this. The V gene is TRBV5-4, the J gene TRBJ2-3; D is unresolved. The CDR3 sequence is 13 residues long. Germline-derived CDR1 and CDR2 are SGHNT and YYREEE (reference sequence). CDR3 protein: CTSSLEYSDTQYF. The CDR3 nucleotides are TGTACCAGCAGCTTGGAGTATTCAGATACGCAGTATTTT.

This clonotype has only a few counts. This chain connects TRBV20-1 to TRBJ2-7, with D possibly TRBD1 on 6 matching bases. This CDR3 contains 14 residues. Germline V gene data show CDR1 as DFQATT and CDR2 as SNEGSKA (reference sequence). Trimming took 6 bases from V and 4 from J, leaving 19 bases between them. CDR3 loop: CSATPTGLRYEQYF. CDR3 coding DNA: TGCAGTGCCACACCAACAGGGCTCAGGTACGAGCAGTACTTC.

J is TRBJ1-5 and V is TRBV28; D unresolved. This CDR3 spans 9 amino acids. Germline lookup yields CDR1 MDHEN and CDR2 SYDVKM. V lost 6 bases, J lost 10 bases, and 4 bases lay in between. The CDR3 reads CASSHPQHF. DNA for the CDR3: TGTGCCAGCAGCCACCCCCAGCATTTT.

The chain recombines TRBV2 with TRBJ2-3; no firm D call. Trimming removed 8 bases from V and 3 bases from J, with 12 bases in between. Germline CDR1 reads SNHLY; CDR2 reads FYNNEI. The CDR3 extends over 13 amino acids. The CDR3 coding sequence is TGTGCCAGCCTCGAGCTTGGAACAGATACGCAGTATTTT. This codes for CASLELGTDTQYF. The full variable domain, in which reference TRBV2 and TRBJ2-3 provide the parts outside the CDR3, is EPEVTQTPSHQVTQMGQEVILRCVPISNHLYFYWYRQILGQKVEFLVSFYNNEISEKSEIFDDQFSVERPDGSNFTLKIRSTKLEDSAMYFCASLELGTDTQYFGPGTRLTVL.

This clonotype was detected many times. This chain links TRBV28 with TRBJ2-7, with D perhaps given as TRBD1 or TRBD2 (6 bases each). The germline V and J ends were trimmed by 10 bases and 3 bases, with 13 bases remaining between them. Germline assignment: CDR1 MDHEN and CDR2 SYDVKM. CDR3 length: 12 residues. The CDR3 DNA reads TGTGCCACCGGGGGCGACCTCTACGAGCAGTACTTC. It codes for CATGGDLYEQYF.

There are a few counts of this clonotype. CDR3 bases: TGCGCCAGCAGCTTGGACGGGACAGTAATGAACATTCAGTACTTC. Amino acid sequence: CASSLDGTVMNIQYF. The V and J genes are TRBV5-1 and TRBJ2-4; 7 bases are shared with TRBD1. Losses at the gene ends were 0 bases for V and 7 bases for J; bases not matched to a gene: 7. CDR1 is SGHRS and CDR2 is YFSETQ in the germline V gene. The CDR3 has 15 amino acids.

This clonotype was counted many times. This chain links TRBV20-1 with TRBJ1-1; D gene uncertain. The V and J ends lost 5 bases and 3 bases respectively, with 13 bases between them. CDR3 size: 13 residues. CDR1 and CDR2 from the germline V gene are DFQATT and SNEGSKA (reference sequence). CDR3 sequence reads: CSAGFLEYTEAFF. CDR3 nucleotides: TGCAGTGCTGGGTTCCTCGAGTACACTGAAGCTTTCTTT.

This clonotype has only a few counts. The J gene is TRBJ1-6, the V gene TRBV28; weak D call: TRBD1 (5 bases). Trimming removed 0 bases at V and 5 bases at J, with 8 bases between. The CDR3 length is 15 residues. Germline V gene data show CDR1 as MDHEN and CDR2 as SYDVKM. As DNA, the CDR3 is TGTGCCAGCAGTTTATGGGGGGTTCATAATTCACCCCTCCACTTT. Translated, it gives CASSLWGVHNSPLHF.

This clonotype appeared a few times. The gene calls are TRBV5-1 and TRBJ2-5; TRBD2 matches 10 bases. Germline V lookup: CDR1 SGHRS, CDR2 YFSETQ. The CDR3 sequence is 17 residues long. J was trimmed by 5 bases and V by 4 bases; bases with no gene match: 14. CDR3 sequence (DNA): TGCGCCAGCAGCCCCCCCGGTTTAGCGGGGGGAGGGGAGACCCAGTACTTC. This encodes CASSPPGLAGGGETQYF.

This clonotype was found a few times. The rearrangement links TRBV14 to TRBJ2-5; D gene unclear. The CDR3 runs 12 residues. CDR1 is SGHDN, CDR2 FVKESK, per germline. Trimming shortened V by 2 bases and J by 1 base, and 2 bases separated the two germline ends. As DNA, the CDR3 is TGTGCCAGCAGCCAAATCCAAGAGACCCAGTACTTC. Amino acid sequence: CASSQIQETQYF.

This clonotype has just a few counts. DNA of the CDR3: TGCAGTGCTTACAGACAGGGGCTCGGAGATGTGGAAGCTTTCTTT. Translated, it gives CSAYRQGLGDVEAFF. The chain joins TRBV20-1 to TRBJ1-1, with 8 bases that match TRBD1. Germline values: CDR1 DFQATT, CDR2 SNEGSKA (reference sequence). The trim removed 5 bases at V and 8 bases at J, leaving 16 bases unmatched. This CDR3 has 15 residues.

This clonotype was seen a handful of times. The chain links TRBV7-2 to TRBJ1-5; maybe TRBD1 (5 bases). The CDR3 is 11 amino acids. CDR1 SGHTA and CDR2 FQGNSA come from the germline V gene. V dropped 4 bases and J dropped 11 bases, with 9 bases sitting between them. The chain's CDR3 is CASSSGGAQHF. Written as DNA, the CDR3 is TGTGCCAGCAGCTCCGGGGGAGCCCAGCATTTT.

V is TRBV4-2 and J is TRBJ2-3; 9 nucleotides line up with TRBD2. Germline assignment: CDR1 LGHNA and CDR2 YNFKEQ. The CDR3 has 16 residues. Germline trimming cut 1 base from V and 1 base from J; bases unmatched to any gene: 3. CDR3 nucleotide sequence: TGTGCCAGCAGCCAAGGTCCTAGCGGGGGCACAGATACGCAGTATTTT. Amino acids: CASSQGPSGGTDTQYF.

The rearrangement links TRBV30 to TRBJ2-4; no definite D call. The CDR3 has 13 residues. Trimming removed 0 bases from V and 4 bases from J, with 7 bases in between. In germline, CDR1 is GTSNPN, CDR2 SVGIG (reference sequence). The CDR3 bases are TGTGCCTGGAGTGTACGGCAAAAAAACATTCAGTACTTC. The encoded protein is CAWSVRQKNIQYF.

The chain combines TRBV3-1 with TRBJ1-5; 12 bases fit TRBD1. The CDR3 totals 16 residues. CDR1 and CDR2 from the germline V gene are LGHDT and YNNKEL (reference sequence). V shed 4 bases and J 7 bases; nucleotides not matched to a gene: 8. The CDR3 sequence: CASSPGTGGAKQPQHF. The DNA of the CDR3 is TGTGCCAGCAGCCCGGGGACAGGGGGCGCGAAACAGCCCCAGCATTTT.

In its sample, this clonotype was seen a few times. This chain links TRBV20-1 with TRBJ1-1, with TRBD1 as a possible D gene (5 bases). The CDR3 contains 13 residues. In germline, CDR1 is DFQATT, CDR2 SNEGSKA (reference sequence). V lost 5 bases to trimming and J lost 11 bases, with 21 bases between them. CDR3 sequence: CSALGFVGPGAFF. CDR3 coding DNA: TGCAGTGCTCTGGGCTTTGTGGGGCCAGGGGCTTTCTTT.

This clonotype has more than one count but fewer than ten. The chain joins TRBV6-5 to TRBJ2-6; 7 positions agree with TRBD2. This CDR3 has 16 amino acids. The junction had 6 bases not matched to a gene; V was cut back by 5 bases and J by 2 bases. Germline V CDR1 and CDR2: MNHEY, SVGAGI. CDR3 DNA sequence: TGTGCCAGCAGTGGGGGAGGGACGGCTGGGGCCAACGTCCTGACTTTC. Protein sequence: CASSGGGTAGANVLTF.

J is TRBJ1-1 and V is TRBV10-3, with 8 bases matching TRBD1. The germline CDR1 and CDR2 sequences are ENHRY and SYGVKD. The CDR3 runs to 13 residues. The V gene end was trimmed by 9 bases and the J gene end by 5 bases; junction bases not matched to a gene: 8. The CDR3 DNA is TGTGCCATAGGGACAGGCCTGGGGACTGAAGCTTTCTTT. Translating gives CAIGTGLGTEAFF.

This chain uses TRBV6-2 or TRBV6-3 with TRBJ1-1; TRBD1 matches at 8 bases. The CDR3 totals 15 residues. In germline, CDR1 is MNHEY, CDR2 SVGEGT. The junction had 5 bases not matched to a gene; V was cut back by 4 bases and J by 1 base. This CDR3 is CASSSNTGGNTEAFF. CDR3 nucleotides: TGTGCCAGCAGTTCCAACACAGGGGGGAACACTGAAGCTTTCTTT.

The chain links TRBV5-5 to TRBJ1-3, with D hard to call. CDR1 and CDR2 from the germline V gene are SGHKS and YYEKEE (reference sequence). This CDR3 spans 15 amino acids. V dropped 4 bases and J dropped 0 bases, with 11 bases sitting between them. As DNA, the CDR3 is TGTGCCAGCAGCCCCACAATTATCTCTGGAAACACCATATATTTT. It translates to CASSPTIISGNTIYF.

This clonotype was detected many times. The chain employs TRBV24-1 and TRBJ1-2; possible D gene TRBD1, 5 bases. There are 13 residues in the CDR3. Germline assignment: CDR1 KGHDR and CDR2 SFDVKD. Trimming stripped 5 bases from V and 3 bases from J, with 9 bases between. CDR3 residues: CATSVRDHYGYTF. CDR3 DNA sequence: TGTGCCACCAGTGTTCGGGACCACTATGGCTACACCTTC.

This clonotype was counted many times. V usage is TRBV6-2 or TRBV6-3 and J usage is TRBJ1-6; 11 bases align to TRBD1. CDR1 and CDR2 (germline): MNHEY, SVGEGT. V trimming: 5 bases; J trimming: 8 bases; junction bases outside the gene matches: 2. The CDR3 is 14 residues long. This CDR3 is CASSRGQGDSPLHF. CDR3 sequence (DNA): TGTGCCAGCAGTAGGGGACAGGGGGATTCACCCCTCCACTTT.

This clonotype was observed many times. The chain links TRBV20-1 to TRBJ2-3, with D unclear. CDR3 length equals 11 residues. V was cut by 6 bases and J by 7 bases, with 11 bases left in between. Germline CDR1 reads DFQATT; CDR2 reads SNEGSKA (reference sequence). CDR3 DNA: TGCAGTGCCAACGCGGTCAATACGCAGTATTTT. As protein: CSANAVNTQYF.

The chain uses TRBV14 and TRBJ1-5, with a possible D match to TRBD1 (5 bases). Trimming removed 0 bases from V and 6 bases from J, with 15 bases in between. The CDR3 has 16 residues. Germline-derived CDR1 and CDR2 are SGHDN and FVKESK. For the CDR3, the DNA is TGTGCCAGCAGCCAAGACCTCTGGGGGATGAGTCAGCCCCAGCATTTT. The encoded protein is CASSQDLWGMSQPQHF.

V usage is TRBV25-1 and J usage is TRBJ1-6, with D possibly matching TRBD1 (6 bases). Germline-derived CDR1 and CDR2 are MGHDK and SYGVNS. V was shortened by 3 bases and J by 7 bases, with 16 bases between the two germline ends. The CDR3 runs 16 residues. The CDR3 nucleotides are TGTGCCAGCAGTGATTGGGGGGGCAAGGGGAATTCACCCCTCCACTTT. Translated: CASSDWGGKGNSPLHF.

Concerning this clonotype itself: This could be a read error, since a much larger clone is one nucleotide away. The CDR3 spells CASSLIRPFEPLHF. CDR3 sequence (DNA): TGTGCCAGCAGTTTGATCAGGCCCTTCGAACCCCTCCACTTT. The chain combines TRBV28 with TRBJ1-6; D call uncertain. The CDR3 has 14 amino acids. Germline V gives CDR1 MDHEN, CDR2 SYDVKM. V lost 3 bases and J lost 12, with 15 bases in between. Full variable domain (outside the CDR3, taken from reference TRBV28 and TRBJ1-6): DVKVTQSSRYLVKRTGEKVFLECVQDMDHENMFWYRQDPGLGLRLIYFSYDVKMKEKGDIPEGYSVSREKKERFSLILESASTNQTSMYLCASSLIRPFEPLHFGNGTRLTVT.

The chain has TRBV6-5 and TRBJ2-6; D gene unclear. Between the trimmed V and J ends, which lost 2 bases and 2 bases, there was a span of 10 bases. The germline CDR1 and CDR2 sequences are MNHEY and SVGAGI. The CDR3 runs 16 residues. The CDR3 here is CASSYPAGTGANVLTF. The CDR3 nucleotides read TGTGCCAGCAGTTACCCCGCCGGAACTGGGGCCAACGTCCTGACTTTC.

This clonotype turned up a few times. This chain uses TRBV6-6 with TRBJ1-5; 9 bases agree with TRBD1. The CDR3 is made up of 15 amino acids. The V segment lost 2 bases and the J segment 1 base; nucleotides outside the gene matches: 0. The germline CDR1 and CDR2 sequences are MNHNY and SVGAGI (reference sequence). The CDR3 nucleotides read TGTGCCAGCAGTTACGGACAGGGGAGCAATCAGCCCCAGCATTTT. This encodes CASSYGQGSNQPQHF.